This T cell receptor beta chain comes out of a study of T cell responses to AZD1222 COVID-19 vaccine. Study conclusions and caveats: AZD1222 recipients seropositive at baseline numbered only six. Spike-wide vaccine-associated CD4 TCRs dominated at 160-218 and 743-854. Clonal diversity was possibly underestimated; the donors were predominantly white British and more often female.

Between the trimmed V and J ends, which lost 2 bases and 3 bases, there was a span of 10 bases. This CDR3 has 15 amino acids. Germline V CDR1 and CDR2: LNHDA, SQIVND (reference sequence). As for this clone: The antigen is undetermined.

Some clones are missing from TCRdb's copy, which holds only in-frame ones; the method was immunoSEQ multiplex PCR. Among 150,000 or so clones listed, 94% were seen once. The sample consisted of peripheral blood, taken 28 days after the second AZD1222 dose. This sequence was found in an adult who received the AZD1222 COVID-19 vaccine. This chain uses TRBV19 with TRBJ2-2; maybe TRBD2 (5 bases). The CDR3 sequence: CASSIQSGHTGELFF. As DNA, the CDR3 is TGTGCCAGTAGTATACAAAGCGGACACACCGGGGAGCTGTTTTTT.